These 24 T cell receptor beta chains were all obtained from the same sample, sequenced in a study of T cell repertoires in cytomegalovirus infection (dated by TCRdb to the late 2010s). In light of the paper, this sample's treatment or condition label describes: in vitro stimulation with specific CMV peptide epitopes to enrich CMV-specific T cells. Their antigens are not known. TCRdb shows the sequencer as Illumina HiSeq 1500. Using fastp at Q25 and MiXCR, TCRdb reprocessed the public reads and kept productive beta chains. Rows with a matching CDR3 protein are joined into one entry that keeps the most common DNA and genes. For this sample there are roughly 68,000 distinct CDR3 sequences; 20% to 25% appear just once. The ten largest make up roughly 73% of the sample. Source: CD8+ T cells from cultured PBMCs, taken from culture after CMV antigen stimulation. The receptors here all came from a human donor in good health (CMV status not recorded). Some clones in this sample may be carry-over from other donors' samples.

The gene calls are TRBV7-8 and TRBJ1-5; TRBD1 is a possible D gene (5 bases). Trimming stripped 1 base from V and 6 bases from J, with 7 bases between. Germline CDR1 SGHVS, CDR2 FQNEAQ. The CDR3 length is 13 residues. In DNA, the CDR3 is TGTGCCAGCAGCTTAGGAGGGGCTCAGCCCCAGCATTTT. Its translation: CASSLGGAQPQHF.

This clonotype was observed at least ten times. This chain uses TRBV5-1 with TRBJ2-7; tentatively, D is TRBD2 (5 bases). The CDR3 runs 14 residues. CDR1 is SGHRS and CDR2 is YFSETQ in the germline V gene. Trimming stripped 0 bases from V and 2 bases from J, with 9 bases between. The chain's CDR3 is CASSLAKGAYEQYF. The CDR3 nucleotides are TGCGCCAGCAGCTTGGCCAAGGGAGCCTACGAGCAGTACTTC.

This clonotype was observed a handful of times. V gene TRBV7-9 combines with J gene TRBJ2-7; 12 bases map to TRBD1. The CDR3 has 16 amino acids. The V gene's germline CDR1 is SEHNR and CDR2 FQNEAQ (reference sequence). Trimming cost V 5 bases and J 4 bases; bases outside gene matches: 9. The CDR3 loop reads CASSPPQGQGAYEQYF. Here the CDR3 DNA reads TGTGCCAGCAGCCCCCCCCAGGGACAGGGGGCATACGAGCAGTACTTC.

The chain recombines TRBV7-2 with TRBJ1-2; D perhaps matches TRBD1 (5 bases). The CDR3 consists of 14 residues. The germline CDR1 and CDR2 sequences are SGHTA and FQGNSA. Trimming cost V 5 bases and J 5 bases, with 15 bases left between them. As DNA, the CDR3 is TGTGCCAGCAGCCCAAGGGACTCGGATTATGGCTACACCTTC. Its protein product is CASSPRDSDYGYTF.

This chain connects TRBV19 to TRBJ1-1, with TRBD1 matching over 7 bases. V gave up 10 bases and J gave up 5 bases; unmatched junction bases: 7. Germline V CDR1 and CDR2: LNHDA, SQIVND (reference sequence). This CDR3 contains 12 residues. DNA of the CDR3: TGTGCCACCAGGGGGTTTGGGACTGAAGCTTTCTTT. Translation gives CATRGFGTEAFF.

This chain joins TRBV5-4 and TRBJ1-1; 11 bases map to TRBD1. Germline loops: CDR1 SGHNT, CDR2 YYREEE (reference sequence). V lost 0 bases to trimming and J lost 6 bases; unmatched junction nucleotides: 4. The length of the CDR3 is 15 residues. Here the CDR3 DNA reads TGTGCCAGCAGCTTGGCAGGACAGGGGGCACCTGAAGCTTTCTTT. It encodes CASSLAGQGAPEAFF.

This clonotype has only a few counts. The chain links TRBV6-6 to TRBJ2-1; 8 bases map to TRBD2. The CDR3 runs to 18 residues. Looked up from germline, CDR1 is MNHNY and CDR2 is SVGAGI (reference sequence). Trimming at V came to 6 bases and at J to 0 bases, leaving 13 bases not matched to a gene. CDR3 sequence (DNA): TGTGCCAGCAGAGAAAGGCTAGCGGGTTTAAGCTCCTACAATGAGCAGTTCTTC. Translating gives CASRERLAGLSSYNEQFF.

This clonotype was counted a few times. The rearrangement uses TRBV7-9 and TRBJ1-1; 7 bases agree with TRBD1. CDR3 length: 15 residues. Germline V gene sequence: CDR1 SEHNR, CDR2 FQNEAQ (reference sequence). V trimming: 1 base; J trimming: 5 bases; junction bases outside the gene matches: 7. The CDR3 DNA sequence: TGTGCCAGCAGCTTAGGGGGACAGAGAGTTACTGAAGCTTTCTTT. It codes for CASSLGGQRVTEAFF.

This clonotype showed up just a few times. CDR3 in amino acids: CASRATTRDRQHF. CDR3 nucleotide sequence: TGTGCCAGCCGGGCAACAACAAGGGATCGCCAGCATTTT. V usage is TRBV6-2 or TRBV6-3 and J usage is TRBJ1-5; no reliable D call. The ends were cut back, 8 bases at V and 12 bases at J, with 20 bases in the middle. The CDR3 sequence is 13 residues long. From germline, CDR1 is MNHEY and CDR2 SVGEGT.

The table lists this clonotype with a few counts. The gene calls are TRBV14 and TRBJ2-1; D gene unclear. This CDR3 has 12 residues. CDR1 is SGHDN, CDR2 FVKESK, per germline. Trimming took 1 base from V and 7 from J, leaving 5 bases between them. In DNA, the CDR3 is TGTGCCAGCAGCCAAGTAAGGAATGAGCAGTTCTTC. This codes for CASSQVRNEQFF.

The gene calls are TRBV6-2 or TRBV6-3 and TRBJ1-1; D gene uncertain. CDR1 and CDR2 from the germline V gene are MNHEY and SVGEGT. The CDR3 is 13 residues long. Trimming removed 4 bases from V and 1 base from J, with 7 bases in between. The CDR3 DNA reads TGTGCCAGCAGTTTGCAACCGAACACTGAAGCTTTCTTT. Protein sequence: CASSLQPNTEAFF.

This clonotype has a handful of counts. Here the CDR3 DNA reads TGTGCCAGCAGTTACTGGGTCGCGACGGGGCTCAACACTGAAGCTTTCTTT. It specifies CASSYWVATGLNTEAFF. The J gene is TRBJ1-1, the V gene TRBV6-5, with D possibly matching TRBD1 (5 bases). V was pared by 1 base and J by 2 bases, with 17 bases between. The CDR3 spans 17 residues. Germline V CDR1 and CDR2: MNHEY, SVGAGI.

Only a few counts were recorded for this clonotype. This sequence joins TRBV5-5 and TRBJ1-1; D ambiguous. CDR3 length: 14 amino acids. V dropped 4 bases and J dropped 1 base, with 11 bases sitting between them. Germline V lookup: CDR1 SGHKS, CDR2 YYEKEE (reference sequence). Here the CDR3 DNA reads TGTGCCAGCAGCACTGACGGAGGGAACACTGAAGCTTTCTTT. It is translated as CASSTDGGNTEAFF.

Many counts were recorded for this clonotype. The chain combines TRBV6-1 with TRBJ2-2, with D hard to call. The CDR3 is 13 amino acids. Trimming pared 1 base from V and 4 bases from J, leaving 4 bases between. Germline CDR1 reads MNHNS; CDR2 reads SASEGT. The CDR3, as DNA: TGTGCCAGCAGTGAAGTGGGCACCGGGGAGCTGTTTTTT. Its translation is CASSEVGTGELFF.

The chain joins TRBV20-1 to TRBJ2-5; 7 bases are a match to TRBD1. The germline V gene encodes CDR1 DFQATT and CDR2 SNEGSKA (reference sequence). The length of the CDR3 is 18 residues. The V segment lost 0 bases and the J segment 0 bases; nucleotides outside the gene matches: 13. CDR3 loop: CSARDVGGSGVYQETQYF. The CDR3 nucleotides read TGCAGTGCTAGAGACGTAGGGGGCAGCGGCGTGTACCAAGAGACCCAGTACTTC.

V is TRBV5-6 and J is TRBJ2-1, with D uncertain. V lost 1 base and J lost 5, with 4 bases in between. The CDR3 is 12 residues long. Germline values: CDR1 SGHDT, CDR2 YYEEEE. CDR3 sequence reads: CASSLMNNEQFF. Here the CDR3 DNA reads TGTGCCAGCAGCTTGATGAACAATGAGCAGTTCTTC.

This rearrangement joins TRBV6-2 or TRBV6-3 to TRBJ1-1; D perhaps matches TRBD1 (5 bases). The CDR3 length is 15 residues. Germline V gives CDR1 MNHEY, CDR2 SVGEGT. The V and J ends lost 6 bases and 5 bases respectively, with 19 bases between them. CDR3 nucleotide sequence: TGTGCCAGCAGCCCCGGGACTCCGGGATGGACTGAAGCTTTCTTT. This codes for CASSPGTPGWTEAFF.

This clonotype was counted a few times. This chain links TRBV7-2 with TRBJ1-2, with D possibly matching TRBD1 (5 bases). The V end lost 5 bases, the J end lost 8 bases, and 15 bases lay between the germline ends. Germline CDR1 is SGHTA and CDR2 is FQGNSA. The CDR3 contains 13 residues. The CDR3 reads CASSQYRGWGYTF. Written as DNA, the CDR3 is TGTGCCAGCAGCCAATATCGGGGCTGGGGCTACACCTTC.

The chain employs TRBV7-9 and TRBJ2-7, with D maybe TRBD2 (6 bases). V lost 3 bases and J 0 bases, leaving 12 bases between the germline ends. This CDR3 comprises 15 residues. CDR1 and CDR2 (germline): SEHNR, FQNEAQ (reference sequence). The CDR3 loop is CASSFRDLGSYEQYF. For the CDR3, the DNA is TGTGCCAGCAGCTTCCGGGACTTAGGCTCCTACGAGCAGTACTTC.

This clonotype showed up just a few times. The chain is built from TRBV7-2 and TRBJ1-4; no clear D gene. The V end was cut by 1 base, the J end by 5 bases, with 5 bases between. The CDR3 sequence is 13 residues long. Germline values: CDR1 SGHTA, CDR2 FQGNSA. The chain's CDR3 is CASSLEANEKLFF. The CDR3 nucleotides read TGTGCCAGCAGCTTAGAGGCCAATGAAAAACTGTTTTTT.

This chain connects TRBV27 to TRBJ1-1; TRBD1 is a possible D gene (5 bases). Trimming removed 6 bases from V and 5 bases from J, with 16 bases in between. Per the germline V gene, CDR1 is MNHEY and CDR2 is SMNVEV (reference sequence). The CDR3 has 14 residues. The CDR3 coding sequence is TGTGCCAGCAGCCTCCTAGGGCGGGGGACTGAAGCTTTCTTT. The encoded protein is CASSLLGRGTEAFF.

The chain uses TRBV12-3 or TRBV12-4 and TRBJ1-1, with D uncertain. V was shortened by 3 bases and J by 5 bases, with 19 bases between the two germline ends. CDR3 length: 16 amino acids. CDR3 region: CASSLLSSLSGTEAFF. For the CDR3, the DNA is TGTGCCAGCAGTTTGTTATCCTCGCTGAGCGGAACTGAAGCTTTCTTT.

J is TRBJ2-7 and V is TRBV7-2; unclear D gene. The germline CDR1 and CDR2 sequences are SGHTA and FQGNSA. Trimming removed 4 bases at V and 0 bases at J, with 7 bases between. The CDR3 covers 13 residues. The CDR3 DNA follows: TGTGCCAGCAGCTCCGACAACTCCTACGAGCAGTACTTC. It translates to CASSSDNSYEQYF. Combining the CDR3 with reference TRBV7-2 and TRBJ2-7 gives the whole variable domain GAGVSQSPSNKVTEKGKDVELRCDPISGHTALYWYRQSLGQGLEFLIYFQGNSAPDKSGLPSDRFSAERTGGSVSTLTIQRTQQEDSAVYLCASSSDNSYEQYFGPGTRLTVT.

In this sample, this clonotype turned up a few times. The genes are TRBV7-2 and TRBJ1-5; weak D call: TRBD1 (5 bases). Germline V CDR1 and CDR2: SGHTA, FQGNSA. V lost 2 bases and J lost 0, with 14 bases in between. CDR3 length: 17 residues. CDR3 sequence (DNA): TGTGCCAGCAGCTTACAACAGGTACCATATAGCAATCAGCCCCAGCATTTT. It specifies CASSLQQVPYSNQPQHF.